The source of this T cell receptor beta chain is a study of PD-1 blockade in mismatch repair-deficient tumors. Study at large: Enrolled about 2012-2016, patients had progressing, pretreated mismatch repair-deficient cancers of 12 to 13 types.

Study results and limitations: Tumor-resident clones, often absent from pretreatment blood, expanded after pembrolizumab and then contracted.

Here immunoSEQ multiplex PCR was the method, and the copy in TCRdb shows in-frame clones only, minus some. The sample has tens of thousands of clones, approximately 90% seen once. A few pembrolizumab responders had their TCRs sequenced. Concerning this clone: Antigen specificity is unknown.

The V segment lost 0 bases and the J segment 5 bases; nucleotides outside the gene matches: 10. The CDR3 runs 18 residues. Germline CDR1 is LGHNA and CDR2 is YNFKEQ. This material consisted of peripheral blood, taken 52 weeks after starting pembrolizumab. The source of this sequence is an adult with mismatch repair-deficient cancer. The V gene is TRBV4-2, the J gene TRBJ2-5, with 12 bases fitting TRBD2. The CDR3 sequence: CASSQDFSLAGGQETQYF. The CDR3 coding sequence is TGTGCCAGCAGCCAAGATTTTTCTCTAGCGGGAGGGCAGGAGACCCAGTACTTC.